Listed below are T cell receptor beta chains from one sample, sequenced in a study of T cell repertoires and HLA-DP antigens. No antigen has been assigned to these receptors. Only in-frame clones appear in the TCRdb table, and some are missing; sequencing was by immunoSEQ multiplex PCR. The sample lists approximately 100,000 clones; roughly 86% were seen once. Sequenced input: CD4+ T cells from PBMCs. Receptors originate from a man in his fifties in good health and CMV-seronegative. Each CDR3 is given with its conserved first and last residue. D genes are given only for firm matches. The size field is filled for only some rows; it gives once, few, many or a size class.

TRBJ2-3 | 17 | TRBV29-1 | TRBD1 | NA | CSVGSGQGSRATDTQYF | TGCAGCGTTGGATCGGGACAGGGATCCCGGGCGACAGATACGCAGTATTTT
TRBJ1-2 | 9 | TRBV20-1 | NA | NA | CSAGIGYTF | TGCAGCGCCGGGATAGGCTACACCTTC
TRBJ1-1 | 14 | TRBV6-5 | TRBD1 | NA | CASSRGTENTEAFF | TGTGCCAGCAGCCGGGGGACAGAAAACACTGAAGCTTTCTTT
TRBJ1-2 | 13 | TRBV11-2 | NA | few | CASSSDRNYGYTF | TGTGCCAGCAGCTCGGACCGGAACTATGGCTACACCTTC
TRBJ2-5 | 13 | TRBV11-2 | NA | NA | CASSFGLQETQYF | TGTGCCAGCAGCTTCGGACTTCAAGAGACCCAGTACTTC
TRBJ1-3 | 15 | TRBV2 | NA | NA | CASSADGGSGNTIYF | TGTGCCAGCAGTGCCGACGGAGGGTCTGGAAACACCATATATTTT
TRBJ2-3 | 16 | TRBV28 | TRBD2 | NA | CASSLWTSGSTDTQYF | TGTGCCAGCAGTTTATGGACTAGCGGAAGCACAGATACGCAGTATTTT
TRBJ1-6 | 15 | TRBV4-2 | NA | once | CASSQEWGFGSPLHF | TGTGCCAGCAGCCAAGAATGGGGCTTTGGGTCACCCCTCCACTTT
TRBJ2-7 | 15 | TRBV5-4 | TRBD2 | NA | CASSKGLAGSGEQYF | TGTGCCAGCAGCAAGGGACTAGCGGGATCAGGGGAGCAGTACTTC
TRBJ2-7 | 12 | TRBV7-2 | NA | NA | CASSLEQGGQYF | TGTGCCAGCAGCTTGGAGCAGGGCGGGCAGTACTTC
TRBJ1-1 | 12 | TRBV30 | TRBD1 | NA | CAFIRDREEAFF | TGTGCCTTCATCCGGGACAGGGAAGAAGCTTTCTTT
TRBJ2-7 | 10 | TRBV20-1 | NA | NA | CSAIPYEQYF | TGCAGTGCTATCCCCTACGAGCAGTACTTC
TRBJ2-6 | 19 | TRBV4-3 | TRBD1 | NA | CASSQGTGGTFSGANVLTF | TGCGCCAGCAGCCAGGGGACAGGGGGAACCTTCTCTGGGGCCAACGTCCTGACTTTC
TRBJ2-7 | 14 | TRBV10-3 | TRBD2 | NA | CAISETIEGGEQYF | TGTGCCATCAGTGAGACGATCGAGGGAGGGGAGCAGTACTTC
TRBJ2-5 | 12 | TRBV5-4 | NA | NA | CASRIRPETQYF | TGTGCCAGCAGGATTAGGCCCGAGACCCAGTACTTC
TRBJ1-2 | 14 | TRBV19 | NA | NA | CASSMSGTEYGYTF | TGTGCCAGTAGTATGTCTGGGACGGAATATGGCTACACCTTC
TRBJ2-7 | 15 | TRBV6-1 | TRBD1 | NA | CASSNRQGSAYEQYF | TGTGCCAGCAGTAACAGACAGGGGTCCGCCTACGAGCAGTACTTC
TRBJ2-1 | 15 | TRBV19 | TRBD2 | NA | CASSTSGGSYNEQFF | TGTGCCAGTAGTACTAGCGGGGGATCCTACAATGAGCAGTTCTTC
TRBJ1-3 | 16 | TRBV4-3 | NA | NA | CASSQLSGFSGNTIYF | TGCGCCAGCAGCCAACTTAGCGGTTTCTCTGGAAACACCATATATTTT
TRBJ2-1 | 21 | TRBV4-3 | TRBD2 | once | CASSQEGLAGGPFGSYNEQFF | TGCGCCAGCAGCCAAGAGGGACTAGCGGGAGGGCCCTTCGGCTCCTACAATGAGCAGTTCTTC
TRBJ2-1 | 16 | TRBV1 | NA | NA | CTSSRGGLAGYNEQFF | TGCACCAGCAGCCGAGGCGGACTAGCGGGGTACAATGAGCAGTTCTTC
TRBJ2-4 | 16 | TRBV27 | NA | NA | CASSPRGGGSLDIQYF | TGTGCCAGCAGTCCCCGGGGAGGGGGGTCCTTGGACATTCAGTACTTC
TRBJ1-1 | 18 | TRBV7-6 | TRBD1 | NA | CASSLVGGGQPMNTEAFF | TGTGCCAGCAGCTTAGTGGGGGGGGGACAGCCGATGAACACTGAAGCTTTCTTT
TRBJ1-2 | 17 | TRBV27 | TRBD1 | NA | CASRKTVRDRENYGYTF | TGTGCCAGCAGAAAGACCGTCAGGGACAGGGAAAACTATGGCTACACCTTC
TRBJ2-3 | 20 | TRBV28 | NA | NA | CASSHPRSDGDTASTDTQYF | TGTGCCAGCAGTCACCCCCGGTCTGACGGCGACACAGCTAGCACAGATACGCAGTATTTT
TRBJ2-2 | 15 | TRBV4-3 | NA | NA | CASSQEARNTGELFF | TGCGCCAGCAGCCAAGAGGCTAGGAACACCGGGGAGCTGTTTTTT
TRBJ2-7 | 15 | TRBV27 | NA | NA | CASSLLGVGSYEQYF | TGTGCCAGCAGTTTATTGGGTGTGGGGAGCTACGAGCAGTACTTC
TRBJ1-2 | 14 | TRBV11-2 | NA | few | CASSLDPGSFGYTF | TGTGCCAGCAGCTTAGATCCCGGGTCGTTTGGCTACACCTTC
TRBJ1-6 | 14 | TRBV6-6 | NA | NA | CASSYPENNSPLHF | TGTGCCAGCAGTTATCCCGAGAATAATTCACCCCTCCACTTT
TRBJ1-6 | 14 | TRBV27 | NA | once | CASTSGDLVSPLHF | TGTGCCAGCACCTCAGGGGATCTGGTTTCCCCCCTCCACTTT
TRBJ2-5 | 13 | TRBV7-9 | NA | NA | CASSLSLLETQYF | TGTGCCAGCAGCTTAAGCCTCCTGGAGACCCAGTACTTC
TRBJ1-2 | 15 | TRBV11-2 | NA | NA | CASSLDGIGDYGYTF | TGTGCCAGCAGCTTAGATGGGATTGGGGACTATGGCTACACCTTC
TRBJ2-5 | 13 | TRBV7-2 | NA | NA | CASSFDRSETQYF | TGTGCCAGCAGCTTTGACAGATCGGAGACCCAGTACTTC
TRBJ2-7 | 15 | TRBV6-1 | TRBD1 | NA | CASSKDRGTIYEQYF | TGTGCCAGCAGCAAAGACAGGGGAACTATCTACGAGCAGTACTTC
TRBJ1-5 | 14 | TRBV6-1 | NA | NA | CASSASRGNQPQHF | TGTGCCAGCAGCGCGAGCAGGGGCAATCAGCCCCAGCATTTT
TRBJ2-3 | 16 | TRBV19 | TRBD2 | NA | CASSDRGSGAGDTQYF | TGTGCCAGTAGTGACCGGGGTAGCGGGGCAGGGGATACGCAGTATTTT
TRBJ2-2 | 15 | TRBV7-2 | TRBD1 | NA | CASSYLQGDTGELFF | TGTGCCAGCAGCTACTTACAGGGGGACACCGGGGAGCTGTTTTTT
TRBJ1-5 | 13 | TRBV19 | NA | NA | CASSIDRDQPQHF | TGTGCCAGTAGTATAGACAGGGATCAGCCCCAGCATTTT
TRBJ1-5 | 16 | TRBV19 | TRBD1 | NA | CASSLRRDRDNQPQHF | TGTGCCAGTAGTTTACGCCGGGACAGGGATAATCAGCCCCAGCATTTT
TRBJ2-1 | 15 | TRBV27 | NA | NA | CASSLSQGVHNEQFF | TGTGCCAGCAGTTTATCGCAGGGAGTGCACAATGAGCAGTTCTTC
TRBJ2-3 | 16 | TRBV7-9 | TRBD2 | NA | CASIPWAGGASDTQYF | TGTGCCAGCATCCCTTGGGCGGGGGGGGCCTCAGATACGCAGTATTTT
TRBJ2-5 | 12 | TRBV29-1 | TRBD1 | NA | CSEGDRIETQYF | TGCAGCGAGGGGGACAGGATAGAGACCCAGTACTTC
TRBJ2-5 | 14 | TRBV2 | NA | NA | CASNMGHPQETQYF | TGTGCCAGCAACATGGGACATCCCCAAGAGACCCAGTACTTC
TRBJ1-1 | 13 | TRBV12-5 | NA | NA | CASGSPGTLEAFF | TGTGCTAGTGGTTCCCCCGGGACCCTTGAAGCTTTCTTT
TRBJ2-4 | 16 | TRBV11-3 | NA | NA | CATGVRGYLIKNIQYF | TGTGCCACCGGCGTTCGTGGGTACTTGATAAAAAACATTCAGTACTTC
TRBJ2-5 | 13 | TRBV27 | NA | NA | CASRRGPEETQYF | TGTGCCAGCCGTAGGGGACCTGAAGAGACCCAGTACTTC
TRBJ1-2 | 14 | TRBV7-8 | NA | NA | CASSRRGAGYGYTF | TGTGCCAGCAGCCGTCGGGGTGCCGGCTATGGCTACACCTTC
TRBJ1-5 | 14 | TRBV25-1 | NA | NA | CASSESGGNQPQHF | TGTGCCAGCAGTGAATCCGGTGGCAATCAGCCCCAGCATTTT
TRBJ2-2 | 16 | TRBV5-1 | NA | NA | CASSLDGGGGTGELFF | TGCGCCAGCAGCTTGGATGGCGGAGGGGGCACCGGGGAGCTGTTTTTT
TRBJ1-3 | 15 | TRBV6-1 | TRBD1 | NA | CASSEAWDSGNTIYF | TGTGCCAGCAGTGAAGCATGGGACAGTGGAAACACCATATATTTT
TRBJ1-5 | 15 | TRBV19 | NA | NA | CASSFSGPSVQPQHF | TGTGCCAGTAGCTTCTCCGGGCCGAGCGTTCAGCCCCAGCATTTT
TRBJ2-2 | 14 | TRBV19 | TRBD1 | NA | CATADRANTGELFF | TGTGCCACCGCGGACAGGGCAAACACCGGGGAGCTGTTTTTT
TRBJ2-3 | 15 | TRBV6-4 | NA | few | CASSESSEPTDTQYF | TGTGCCAGCAGTGAGTCTAGCGAACCCACAGATACGCAGTATTTT
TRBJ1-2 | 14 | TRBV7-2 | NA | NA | CASSPVGGNYGYTF | TGTGCCAGCAGCCCGGTGGGAGGGAACTATGGCTACACCTTC
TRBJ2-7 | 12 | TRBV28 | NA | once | CASSLSGYEQYF | TGTGCCAGCAGTTTATCGGGCTACGAGCAGTACTTC
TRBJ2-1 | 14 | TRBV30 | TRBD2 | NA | CAWESGRPPNEQFF | TGTGCCTGGGAGAGCGGGAGGCCCCCCAATGAGCAGTTCTTC